These 26 T cell receptor beta chains were sequenced from one sample in a study of CD8 T cells in Susac syndrome. The RNA, about 0.5 to 1 ug, was put through reverse transcription using random hexamers. TCRdb recomputed calls from the immunoSEQ multiplex PCR reads with MiXCR, one row per CDR3 protein. The sample consists of about 240,000 distinct CDR3 sequences, about 95% of them appearing once. Sequencing used CD4+ T cells from PBMCs. These receptors originate from a human donor with Susac syndrome.

For this clonotype: The junction and the germline gene differ at one end; a read error may be behind it. V usage is TRBV7-7 and J usage is TRBJ2-1; TRBD2 agrees at 8 bases. This CDR3 has 15 residues. Germline assignment: CDR1 SSHAT and CDR2 FNYEAQ (reference sequence). For the CDR3, the DNA is TGTGCTAGCAGCTTAACCACTAGCGGTTACAATGAGCAGTTCTTC. Its translation is CASSLTTSGYNEQFF.

The chain employs TRBV20-1 and TRBJ2-5; perhaps D is TRBD1 or TRBD2 (5 bases each). The CDR3 sequence is 16 residues long. Germline CDR1 is DFQATT and CDR2 is SNEGSKA (reference sequence). Trimming shortened V by 5 bases and J by 2 bases, and 21 bases separated the two germline ends. CDR3 region: CSAPNSVGRQQETQYF. The CDR3 nucleotides are TGCAGTGCTCCCAATAGCGTAGGGAGACAGCAAGAGACCCAGTACTTC.

The CDR3 bases are TGTGCCAGCAACGACCGGGGGCCTCCCGTCCTGACTTTC. It codes for CASNDRGPPVLTF. The rearrangement links TRBV28 to TRBJ2-6; D possibly matches TRBD1 or TRBD2 (6 bases each). V was pared by 7 bases and J by 12 bases, with 16 bases between. The germline CDR1 and CDR2 sequences are MDHEN and SYDVKM. The CDR3 covers 13 residues.

The chain has TRBV14 and TRBJ1-1, with a tentative D call TRBD1 (5 bases). This CDR3 has 15 residues. V dropped 4 bases and J dropped 5 bases, with 17 bases sitting between them. CDR1 SGHDN and CDR2 FVKESK come from the germline V gene. The CDR3 here is CASSPRLGEWTEAFF. The CDR3 DNA reads as TGTGCCAGCAGCCCCCGGTTGGGGGAATGGACTGAAGCTTTCTTT.

V and J are TRBV6-2 or TRBV6-3 and TRBJ2-1; D perhaps matches TRBD2 (5 bases). Per the germline V gene, CDR1 is MNHEY and CDR2 is SVGEGT. The CDR3 length is 14 residues. Trimming left V 5 bases short and J 10 bases short, with 18 bases between. CDR3 sequence reads: CASSSGPGRREQFF. The CDR3 coding sequence is TGTGCCAGCAGTAGCGGCCCAGGTAGGCGGGAGCAGTTCTTC.

The gene calls are TRBV3-1 and TRBJ2-7; 8 bases match TRBD1. This CDR3 is built from 12 residues. CDR1 is LGHDT and CDR2 is YNNKEL in the germline V gene (reference sequence). V shed 5 bases and J 5 bases; nucleotides not matched to a gene: 2. As DNA, the CDR3 is TGTGCCAGCAGCGGACAGGGAAACGAGCAGTACTTC. Protein sequence: CASSGQGNEQYF.

This clonotype was seen just once. V is TRBV12-3 or TRBV12-4 and J is TRBJ2-3; TRBD2 is a possible D gene (5 bases). V lost 7 bases to trimming and J lost 8 bases, with 13 bases between them. This CDR3 is 12 amino acids long. DNA for the CDR3: TGTGCCAGCACCCAAGGGCGGGCTACGCAGTATTTT. Its protein is CASTQGRATQYF.

The gene calls are TRBV6-5 and TRBJ2-5, with TRBD2 matching 16 bases. This CDR3 region has 20 residues. CDR1 is MNHEY, CDR2 SVGAGI, per germline. With V trimmed by 0 bases and J by 2 bases, 9 bases remained unmatched. CDR3 nucleotide sequence: TGTGCCAGCAGTTACTCTAGAACGGCGGGACTAGCGGGAGGGCAAGAGACCCAGTACTTC. Translation: CASSYSRTAGLAGGQETQYF.

The chain recombines TRBV12-3 or TRBV12-4 with TRBJ2-7; 10 nucleotides align to TRBD1. The CDR3 has 14 amino acids. Unmatched junction bases numbered 4, after V lost 6 bases and J lost 2 bases. In DNA form, the CDR3 reads TGTGCCAGCAGCAAGGACAGGGGGGCCTACGAGCAGTACTTC. Its translation is CASSKDRGAYEQYF.

The V call is TRBV2, the J call TRBJ2-1, with TRBD2 identical over 13 bases. The CDR3 runs 12 residues. Germline CDR1 is SNHLY and CDR2 is FYNNEI. V trimming: 9 bases; J trimming: 14 bases; junction bases outside the gene matches: 7. CDR3 protein: CASRTSGSREFF. The CDR3 DNA follows: TGTGCCAGTAGGACTAGCGGGAGTAGGGAGTTCTTC.

This sequence joins TRBV28 and TRBJ2-7; a weak D match, TRBD1 (6 bases). Trimming left V 5 bases short and J 6 bases short, with 11 bases between. Germline V gene data show CDR1 as MDHEN and CDR2 as SYDVKM. This CDR3 contains 12 residues. CDR3 nucleotide sequence: TGTGCCAGCAGTACTACAGGGATCGAGCAGTACTTC. As protein: CASSTTGIEQYF.

CDR3 DNA: TGCAGCGCCAGCAGGGGAGGTAGGACTGAAGCTTTCTTT. It codes for CSASRGGRTEAFF. The rearrangement joins TRBV29-1 to TRBJ1-1, with D perhaps TRBD1 (6 bases). V lost 7 bases, J lost 5 bases, and 17 bases lay in between. The CDR3 spans 13 residues. Germline loops: CDR1 SQVTM, CDR2 ANQGSEA.

The chain couples TRBV18 to TRBJ2-1; D is uncertain. This CDR3 spans 11 amino acids. Germline lookup yields CDR1 KGHSH and CDR2 LQKENI. Trimming took 7 bases from V and 9 from J, leaving 10 bases between them. This CDR3 reads CASYGYGEQFF. The DNA for the CDR3 is TGTGCCAGCTATGGCTACGGTGAGCAGTTCTTC.

This rearrangement joins TRBV5-4 to TRBJ2-1; 11 nucleotides line up with TRBD2. The germline gives CDR1 SGHNT, CDR2 YYREEE (reference sequence). The CDR3 extends over 15 amino acids. V lost 1 base, J lost 7 bases, and 4 bases stayed unmatched. CDR3 nucleotides: TGTGCCAGCAGCTTGAAAACTAGCGGGAGAAATGAGCAGTTCTTC. Translating it yields CASSLKTSGRNEQFF.

J is TRBJ1-2 and V is TRBV11-2; a weak D match, TRBD1 (5 bases). Deletions cut 0 bases from V and 2 bases from J, with 13 bases between. CDR1 and CDR2 from the germline V gene are SGHAT and FQNNGV. This CDR3 is 16 amino acids long. The CDR3 nucleotides read TGTGCCAGCAGCTTAGAAGCCGGGACGGTGAACTATGGCTACACCTTC. This codes for CASSLEAGTVNYGYTF.

With regard to this clonotype: One junction end does not reproduce the germline sequence, and a read error may be involved. V is TRBV29-1 and J is TRBJ2-6; perhaps TRBD1 as D (5 bases). CDR1 SQVTM and CDR2 ANQGSEA come from the germline V gene. This CDR3 is built from 14 residues. The CDR3: CSVEVNSGANVLIF. The DNA of the CDR3 is TGCAGCGTTGAAGTGAACTCTGGGGCCAACGTCCTGATTTTC.

The rearrangement joins TRBV23-1 to TRBJ1-6, with TRBD1 matching over 7 bases. TRBV23-1 belongs to the ORF category, with a function that is uncertain. CDR3 length equals 16 residues. The V gene end was trimmed by 4 bases and the J gene end by 7 bases; junction bases not matched to a gene: 10. The DNA of the CDR3 is TGCGCCAGCAGTCTAGGGGGCCTAATGCGGAATTCACCCCTCCACTTT. Amino acid sequence: CASSLGGLMRNSPLHF.

This rearrangement joins TRBV5-1 to TRBJ2-3; 7 bases agree with TRBD1. The CDR3 consists of 15 residues. V lost 4 bases to trimming and J lost 2 bases; unmatched junction nucleotides: 7. Germline V gives CDR1 SGHRS, CDR2 YFSETQ. The CDR3 region has the DNA TGCGCCAGCAGCACGGGACAGCGCCTCACAGATACGCAGTATTTT. Translated, it gives CASSTGQRLTDTQYF.

The chain joins TRBV3-1 to TRBJ1-1; D is unresolved. The CDR3 length is 13 residues. Germline CDR1 LGHDT, CDR2 YNNKEL (reference sequence). V was clipped by 3 bases and J by 5 bases, with 10 bases between them. In DNA, the CDR3 is TGTGCCAGCAGCCACTCGGTGGGGACTGAAGCTTTCTTT. Its translation: CASSHSVGTEAFF.

The chain carries TRBV18 and TRBJ2-7, with D unresolved. The ends were cut back, 2 bases at V and 6 bases at J, with 14 bases in the middle. The CDR3 is made up of 14 amino acids. Germline V CDR1 and CDR2: KGHSH, LQKENI. CDR3 DNA sequence: TGTGCCAGCTCACCATTAGGGCTGAGGAGCGAGCAGTACTTC. Amino acids: CASSPLGLRSEQYF.

The chain couples TRBV29-1 to TRBJ2-7, with D possibly TRBD2 on 6 matching bases. The CDR3 is 13 residues long. Trimming took 4 bases from V and 2 from J, leaving 12 bases between them. CDR1 is SQVTM and CDR2 is ANQGSEA in the germline V gene. The CDR3 reads CSVVVGGTYEQYF. DNA of the CDR3: TGCAGCGTTGTAGTGGGAGGAACCTACGAGCAGTACTTC.

This chain joins TRBV29-1 and TRBJ2-1; possible D gene TRBD2, 5 bases. CDR1 SQVTM and CDR2 ANQGSEA come from the germline V gene. V lost 4 bases and J 7 bases, leaving 17 bases between the germline ends. The CDR3 totals 14 residues. CDR3 in DNA: TGCAGCGTTGTGGGCAGCCGTCCGGGGAATGAGCAGTTCTTC. Its translation: CSVVGSRPGNEQFF.

J is TRBJ1-1 and V is TRBV29-1; tentatively, D is TRBD1 (5 bases). The V gene lost 7 bases and the J gene lost 4 bases, with 16 bases spanning the gap. Germline-derived CDR1 and CDR2 are SQVTM and ANQGSEA. The CDR3 covers 13 residues. Here the CDR3 DNA reads TGCAGCGGTGGGACGTTTAAGGGCACTGAAGCTTTCTTT. This sequence encodes CSGGTFKGTEAFF.

The genes are TRBV4-1 and TRBJ2-5, with D possibly matching TRBD1 (5 bases). Looked up from germline, CDR1 is MGHRA and CDR2 is YSYEKL. The CDR3 has 14 residues. V lost 1 base and J 4 bases, leaving 10 bases between the germline ends. In nucleotides, the CDR3 is TGCGCCAGCAGCCAAGGACTCCAGGGAGAGACCCAGTACTTC. Encoded protein: CASSQGLQGETQYF.

The genes are TRBV7-9 and TRBJ2-2, with unresolved D. Per germline, CDR1 SEHNR and CDR2 FQNEAQ (reference sequence). The CDR3 covers 18 residues. V was clipped by 2 bases and J by 1 base, with 17 bases between them. CDR3 residues: CASSLSPNRGMNTGELFF. CDR3 nucleotide sequence: TGTGCCAGCAGCTTATCGCCTAACCGTGGGATGAACACCGGGGAGCTGTTTTTT.

This clonotype appeared once. The gene calls are TRBV27 and TRBJ2-1, with D unclear. This CDR3 comprises 11 residues. Germline V gene sequence: CDR1 MNHEY, CDR2 SMNVEV (reference sequence). V was cut by 6 bases and J by 10 bases, with 10 bases left in between. The CDR3 reads CASRTATEQFF. As DNA, the CDR3 is TGTGCCAGCAGGACCGCCACGGAGCAGTTCTTC.